One and the same sample provided the 12 T cell receptor beta chains below, sequenced in a study of blood T cell repertoires in COVID-19. Libraries were prepared by immunoSEQ multiplex PCR; TCRdb keeps only in-frame clonotypes and omits some of them. This table has approximately 250,000 clones, roughly four fifths appearing once. Sequencing input: peripheral blood. Every receptor here comes from a man in his forties or fifties with acute or convalescent COVID-19.

CDR3 bases: TGCGCCAGCAGCTTGGCCCTGCGGAGTGAAACAGATACGCAGTATTTT. Encoded protein: CASSLALRSETDTQYF. This chain connects TRBV5-1 to TRBJ2-3, with D hard to call. Trimming stripped 0 bases from V and 3 bases from J, with 14 bases between. CDR1 and CDR2 from the germline V gene are SGHRS and YFSETQ. This CDR3 contains 16 residues. Together with reference TRBV5-1 and TRBJ2-3, the CDR3 gives the full variable domain: KAGVTQTPRYLIKTRGQQVTLSCSPISGHRSVSWYQQTPGQGLQFLFEYFSETQRNKGNFPGRFSGRQFSNSRSEMNVSTLELGDSALYLCASSLALRSETDTQYFGPGTRLTVL.

The rearrangement joins TRBV27 to TRBJ1-5; a possible D gene is TRBD1 (6 bases). The CDR3 has 16 amino acids. Trimming stripped 4 bases from V and 2 bases from J, with 15 bases between. Germline-derived CDR1 and CDR2 are MNHEY and SMNVEV (reference sequence). The CDR3: CASSSQYRDRNQPQHF. CDR3 coding DNA: TGTGCCAGCAGTTCACAATACAGGGACCGCAATCAGCCCCAGCATTTT.

Concerning this clone itself: Other DNA sequences in the same sample also yield this CDR3. This sequence joins TRBV18 and TRBJ1-4, with D uncertain. The germline CDR1 and CDR2 sequences are KGHSH and LQKENI. V lost 6 bases and J 8 bases, leaving 13 bases between the germline ends. The CDR3 spans 13 residues. The chain's CDR3 is CASSPGSGEKLFF. The CDR3 coding sequence is TGTGCCAGCTCGCCTGGATCCGGGGAAAAACTGTTTTTT.

This clone was observed once. This chain joins TRBV18 and TRBJ2-3, with 8 bases identical to TRBD1. Germline V gene lookup returns CDR1 KGHSH and CDR2 LQKENI. The junction had 6 bases not matched to a gene; V was cut back by 5 bases and J by 2 bases. The CDR3 extends over 15 amino acids. CDR3 amino acids: CASSNNQGATDTQYF. The CDR3 DNA reads as TGTGCCAGCTCAAACAACCAGGGGGCCACAGATACGCAGTATTTT.

This clone turned up a few times. The chain combines TRBV28 with TRBJ1-1, with a possible D match to TRBD1 (5 bases). The CDR3 is 15 residues long. V was cut by 6 bases and J by 0 bases, with 14 bases left in between. The germline gives CDR1 MDHEN, CDR2 SYDVKM. Written as DNA, the CDR3 is TGTGCCAGCAGAGTAGGGGTTTACATGAACACTGAAGCTTTCTTT. This encodes CASRVGVYMNTEAFF.

The rearrangement links TRBV18 to TRBJ2-3; 10 bases map to TRBD2. The germline V gene has CDR1 KGHSH and CDR2 LQKENI. The CDR3 runs 17 residues. With 0 bases clipped from V and 2 bases from J, the junction kept 5 bases outside the gene matches. CDR3 sequence reads: CASSPPALAGATDTQYF. CDR3 bases: TGTGCCAGCTCACCACCGGCCCTAGCGGGAGCCACAGATACGCAGTATTTT.

J is TRBJ1-2 and V is TRBV4-1, with TRBD1 as a possible D gene (6 bases). Germline V gives CDR1 MGHRA, CDR2 YSYEKL. V shed 2 bases and J shed 8 bases, with 21 bases lying between them. CDR3 length: 16 residues. The CDR3 DNA is TGCGCCAGCAGCCAAACACCCATCGTAGGGGGAGGGGGCTACACCTTC. It encodes CASSQTPIVGGGGYTF.

The CDR3 DNA reads as TGTGCCAGCAGTGAATCTAGGGGCTATAATTCACCCCTCCACTTT. It codes for CASSESRGYNSPLHF. The rearrangement joins TRBV25-1 to TRBJ1-6; a possible D gene is TRBD1 (5 bases). The CDR3 contains 15 residues. The ends were cut back, 1 base at V and 3 bases at J, with 7 bases in the middle. From germline, CDR1 is MGHDK and CDR2 SYGVNS.

The genes are TRBV5-5 and TRBJ2-2, with 8 bases aligning to TRBD1. CDR1 and CDR2 (germline): SGHKS, YYEKEE (reference sequence). CDR3 length equals 15 residues. The V segment lost 1 base and the J segment 6 bases; nucleotides outside the gene matches: 5. The CDR3 bases are TGTGCCAGCAGCTTGAATACAGGGGGGTCCGGGGAGCTGTTTTTT. This encodes CASSLNTGGSGELFF.

The chain uses TRBV18 and TRBJ2-7; the match to TRBD1 covers 8 bases. This CDR3 is 15 amino acids long. Per germline, CDR1 KGHSH and CDR2 LQKENI. The V gene end was trimmed by 4 bases and the J gene end by 3 bases; junction bases not matched to a gene: 8. The chain's CDR3 is CASSLGQGLFYEQYF. The CDR3 DNA follows: TGTGCCAGCTCACTCGGACAGGGATTGTTCTACGAGCAGTACTTC.

This clone has a handful of counts. The gene calls are TRBV10-2 and TRBJ2-7, with D unresolved. CDR3 length: 13 residues. Germline CDR1 and CDR2: WSHSY and SAAADI. V was clipped by 3 bases and J by 1 base, with 7 bases between them. This CDR3 is CASSDPSSYEQYF. The CDR3 bases are TGCGCCAGCAGTGACCCCAGTTCCTACGAGCAGTACTTC.

The chain has TRBV6-2 or TRBV6-3 and TRBJ2-1, with D unclear. The ends were cut back, 2 bases at V and 5 bases at J, with 7 bases in the middle. The germline gives CDR1 MNHEY, CDR2 SVGEGT. The CDR3 runs to 13 residues. In DNA form, the CDR3 reads TGTGCCAGCAGTTACGTTCTTGACAATGAGCAGTTCTTC. Translation gives CASSYVLDNEQFF.